Listed below are T cell receptor beta chains from one sample, sequenced in a study of cytomegalovirus exposure and HLA in healthy donors. Clones were sequenced by immunoSEQ multiplex PCR, and TCRdb holds only the in-frame ones, with some missing. The data contain 200,000 or so clones, roughly 77% of them singletons. The sample was PBMCs. These receptors were obtained from a male donor in good health and CMV-seropositive. CDR3s include the opening cysteine and the closing phenylalanine or tryptophan. A D gene is named only where the DNA matches it firmly. The size of a clone is reported for some rows only, either as once, few or many, or as a class for expanded clones.

TRBJ1-2,TRBV30,few,-,13,TGTGCCTCCATGACAGCCCTGGGCTATGGCTACACCTTC,CASMTALGYGYTF
TRBJ1-1,TRBV4-3,-,TRBD1,15,TGCGCCAGCAGCCAGGCCGACAGGGCGGAAACTGAAGCTTTCTTT,CASSQADRAETEAFF
TRBJ2-7,TRBV7-6,few,TRBD2,15,TGTGCCAGCAGCTACAGCGGGGGGCCTTCCTACGAGCAGTACTTC,CASSYSGGPSYEQYF
TRBJ1-2,TRBV11-2,-,-,15,TGTGCCAGCAGCCCACCTCGACAGAGATACTATGGCTACACCTTC,CASSPPRQRYYGYTF
TRBJ1-3,TRBV21-1,-,-,15,TGTGCCAGCAGCAAAGCCGACAACCTCGGAAACACCATATATTTT,CASSKADNLGNTIYF
TRBJ2-7,TRBV27,-,TRBD1,14,TGTGCCAGCAGTTTAGATGACAGGGTAAACGAGCAGTACTTC,CASSLDDRVNEQYF
TRBJ1-1,TRBV5-1,-,-,14,TGCGCCAGCAGCGGGGGCTATCCGAACACTGAAGCTTTCTTT,CASSGGYPNTEAFF
TRBJ2-5,TRBV5-1,-,TRBD2,16,TGCGCCAGCAGCCAAGCACTAGCGGGGAGGGAAGAGACCCAGTACTTC,CASSQALAGREETQYF
TRBJ1-2,TRBV12-5,-,-,12,TGTGCTAGCGGGAAAGATTACTATGGCTACACCTTC,CASGKDYYGYTF
TRBJ1-5,TRBV7-8,-,-,15,TGTGCCAGCAGCTTAAAGTGGGACAACAATCAGCCCCAGCATTTT,CASSLKWDNNQPQHF
TRBJ2-7,TRBV5-1,few,TRBD1,14,TGCGCCAGCAGTGGGGACAGCGTTACCTACGAGCAGTACTTC,CASSGDSVTYEQYF
TRBJ1-4,TRBV7-9,-,-,15,TGTTCCAGCAGCTTAGACCGGGGGAGAGGAGAAAAACTGTTTTTT,CSSSLDRGRGEKLFF
TRBJ1-4,TRBV5-4,-,TRBD1,15,TGTGCCAGCAGTGGGACAGGGGGGCCTAATGAAAAACTGTTTTTT,CASSGTGGPNEKLFF
TRBJ2-7,TRBV9,few,TRBD1,16,TGTGCCAGCAGCGTAGCAGACAGGGGGCATGGGCTCGAGCAGTACTTC,CASSVADRGHGLEQYF
TRBJ2-2,TRBV5-1,-,-,16,TGCGCCAGCAGCCCTGGCTTAGCGATGGACACCGGGGAGCTGTTTTTT,CASSPGLAMDTGELFF